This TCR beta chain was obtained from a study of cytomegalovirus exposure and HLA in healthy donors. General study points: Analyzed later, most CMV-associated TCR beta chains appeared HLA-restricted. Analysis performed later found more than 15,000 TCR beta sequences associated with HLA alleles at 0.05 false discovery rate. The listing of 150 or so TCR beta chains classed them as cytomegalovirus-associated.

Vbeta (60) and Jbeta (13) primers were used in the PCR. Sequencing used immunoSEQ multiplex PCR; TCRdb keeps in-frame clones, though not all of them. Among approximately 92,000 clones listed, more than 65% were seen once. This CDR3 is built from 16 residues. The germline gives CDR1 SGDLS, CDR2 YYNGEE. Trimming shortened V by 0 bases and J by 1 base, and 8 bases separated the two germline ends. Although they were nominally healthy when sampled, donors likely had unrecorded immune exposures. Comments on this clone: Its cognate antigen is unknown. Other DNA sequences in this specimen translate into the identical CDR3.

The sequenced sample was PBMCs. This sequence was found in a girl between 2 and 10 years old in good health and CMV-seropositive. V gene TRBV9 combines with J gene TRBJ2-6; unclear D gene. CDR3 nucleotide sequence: TGTGCCAGCAGCGTAGTTCGGAGATCTGGGGCCAACGTCCTGACTTTC. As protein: CASSVVRRSGANVLTF.